The clone carrying this T cell receptor beta chain has a single count. Its antigen is as yet unknown. This record belongs to a study of OX40 agonist ivuxolimab in advanced cancers. Overall study results and limits: The study found that CD8+ T cells averaged more expanded clones than CD4+.

Only in-frame clones appear in the TCRdb table, and some are missing; sequencing was by immunoSEQ multiplex PCR. The sample carries some 99,000 clones, roughly 80% recorded once. The V segment lost 6 bases and the J segment 2 bases; nucleotides outside the gene matches: 8. This CDR3 has 16 amino acids. Germline-derived CDR1 and CDR2 are MNHEY and SMNVEV (reference sequence). This sequence originates from an adult with an advanced solid tumor such as melanoma, head and neck, liver or kidney cancer. This specimen was CD4+ or CD8+ T cells sorted from blood, taken in a trial of the OX40 agonist ivuxolimab. J is TRBJ2-1 and V is TRBV27; 9 bases align to TRBD2. The CDR3 loop is CASRRPGLAAYNEQFF. CDR3 DNA: TGTGCCAGCAGGCGTCCGGGACTAGCTGCCTACAATGAGCAGTTCTTC.